This is a list of T cell receptor beta chains from one sample in a study of T-cell reconstitution after alpha-beta-depleted transplantation in children. TCRdb recomputed calls from the PCR reads with MiXCR, one row per CDR3 protein. This sample has more than 200,000 distinct CDR3 sequences, with 7.5% to 9.5% found just once. The starting material was PBMCs, mostly from graft donor cells, obtained 360 days after TCRalphabeta/CD19-depleted stem cell transplant. Source of these receptors: a male patient between 2 and 10 years old who had a stem cell transplant for acute myeloid leukemia, so the T cells may come from the graft donor. Both conserved end residues are part of each CDR3. Fields, in order: D gene, V gene, clone size, J gene, CDR3 DNA, CDR3 protein. The D gene is left open where the match is weak. Size is omitted from some rows. Given values are once, few, many or a class for expanded clones.

d_gene: -; v_gene: TRBV5-1; abundance: few; j_gene: TRBJ2-2; CDR3nt: TGCGCCAGCAGCTTGAATGCGCCTAGACTAGATCGAACTGGGGAGCTGTTTTTT; CDR3aa: CASSLNAPRLDRTGELFF
d_gene: -; v_gene: TRBV10-3; abundance: many; j_gene: TRBJ1-1; CDR3nt: TGTGCCATCACCGCTCAGGGATTCGACACTGAAGCTTTCTTT; CDR3aa: CAITAQGFDTEAFF
d_gene: -; v_gene: TRBV14; abundance: many; j_gene: TRBJ2-7; CDR3nt: TGTGCCAGCGCCCCCGACGGGGGGCGTCCCTACGAGCAGTACTTC; CDR3aa: CASAPDGGRPYEQYF
d_gene: -; v_gene: TRBV29-1; abundance: few; j_gene: TRBJ1-1; CDR3nt: TGCAGCGTTGCATGGGGGGGCATGAACACTGAAGCTTTCTTT; CDR3aa: CSVAWGGMNTEAFF
d_gene: -; v_gene: TRBV3-1; abundance: -; j_gene: TRBJ2-1; CDR3nt: TGTGCCAGCAGCCAAGGATCGCGGGGAGATCGCAATGAGCAGTTCTTC; CDR3aa: CASSQGSRGDRNEQFF
d_gene: -; v_gene: TRBV2; abundance: few; j_gene: TRBJ2-5; CDR3nt: TGTGCCAGCATGGTGTGGGGACTAGAGACCCAGTACTTC; CDR3aa: CASMVWGLETQYF
d_gene: -; v_gene: TRBV12-3/TRBV12-4; abundance: few; j_gene: TRBJ2-7; CDR3nt: TGTGCCAGCAGTCCAGGGGACTATAGTGGCGAGCAGTACTTC; CDR3aa: CASSPGDYSGEQYF
d_gene: TRBD1; v_gene: TRBV5-1; abundance: many; j_gene: TRBJ2-3; CDR3nt: TGCGCCAGCAGTTCTACAGGGGCTTACACAGATACGCAGTATTTT; CDR3aa: CASSSTGAYTDTQYF
d_gene: TRBD1; v_gene: TRBV10-1; abundance: many; j_gene: TRBJ1-5; CDR3nt: TGCGCCAACCCGGAGGAAAGTAGACAGGGCCGCCGGGCCCAGCATTTT; CDR3aa: CANPEESRQGRRAQHF
d_gene: -; v_gene: TRBV9; abundance: -; j_gene: TRBJ2-2; CDR3nt: TGTGCCAGCAGCGACCGGCGGGGAATGAACACCGGGGAGCTGTTTTTT; CDR3aa: CASSDRRGMNTGELFF
d_gene: -; v_gene: TRBV18; abundance: few; j_gene: TRBJ2-1; CDR3nt: TGTGCCAGCTCACCGCAGATGAATGAGCAGTTCTTC; CDR3aa: CASSPQMNEQFF
d_gene: TRBD2; v_gene: TRBV12-3/TRBV12-4; abundance: -; j_gene: TRBJ2-2; CDR3nt: TGTGCCAGCAGTTTAGGGCCCAGCGGGAGGGCCGGAACCGGGGAGCTGTTTTTT; CDR3aa: CASSLGPSGRAGTGELFF
d_gene: TRBD1; v_gene: TRBV19; abundance: few; j_gene: TRBJ1-5; CDR3nt: TGTGCCAGTAGCCAGACAGGGAGTGGTCAGCCCCAGCATTTT; CDR3aa: CASSQTGSGQPQHF
d_gene: TRBD2; v_gene: TRBV10-3; abundance: many; j_gene: TRBJ2-1; CDR3nt: TGTGCCATTGGACTAGCGGGTCATCTGGGAATTGAGCAGTTCTTC; CDR3aa: CAIGLAGHLGIEQFF
d_gene: -; v_gene: TRBV5-1; abundance: many; j_gene: TRBJ2-4; CDR3nt: TGCGCCAGCAGCTTGGTGGGAACAGCCAAAAACATTCAGTACTTC; CDR3aa: CASSLVGTAKNIQYF
d_gene: TRBD1; v_gene: TRBV18; abundance: many; j_gene: TRBJ2-2; CDR3nt: TGTGCCAGCTCACCCTTAACAGGGGCGGACACCGGGGAGCTGTTTTTT; CDR3aa: CASSPLTGADTGELFF
d_gene: -; v_gene: TRBV10-1; abundance: few; j_gene: TRBJ2-3; CDR3nt: TGCGCCAGCAGTGGGGGTGACACAGATACGCAGTATTTT; CDR3aa: CASSGGDTDTQYF
d_gene: -; v_gene: TRBV12-5; abundance: -; j_gene: TRBJ1-5; CDR3nt: TGTGCTAGTGGTTTTAGAGGGACAAACCTCTCCCGCAATCAGCCCCAGCATTTT; CDR3aa: CASGFRGTNLSRNQPQHF
d_gene: -; v_gene: TRBV6-2/TRBV6-3; abundance: many; j_gene: TRBJ2-1; CDR3nt: TGTGCCAGCAGCTACCAGATACCGGTCTCAACCGTCAACTACAATGAGCAGTTCTTC; CDR3aa: CASSYQIPVSTVNYNEQFF
d_gene: -; v_gene: TRBV7-7; abundance: few; j_gene: TRBJ2-3; CDR3nt: TGTGCTAGCAATGGGACACAGAGCACAGATACGCAGTATTTT; CDR3aa: CASNGTQSTDTQYF
d_gene: -; v_gene: TRBV6-5; abundance: many; j_gene: TRBJ2-1; CDR3nt: TGTGCCAGCAGGGTCACTAGGAACCCCTACAATGAGCAGTTCTTC; CDR3aa: CASRVTRNPYNEQFF
d_gene: TRBD2; v_gene: TRBV12-3/TRBV12-4; abundance: -; j_gene: TRBJ2-1; CDR3nt: TGTGCCAGCAGGGTAGCGGGAGAGTACAATGAGCAGTTCTTC; CDR3aa: CASRVAGEYNEQFF
d_gene: -; v_gene: TRBV6-1; abundance: few; j_gene: TRBJ2-3; CDR3nt: TGTGTGAGCCGGCGGATCCTCACAGATACGCAGTATTTT; CDR3aa: CVSRRILTDTQYF
d_gene: TRBD2; v_gene: TRBV20-1; abundance: few; j_gene: TRBJ2-3; CDR3nt: TGCAGTGCTAGTGTCGGACTAGCAACGGATACGCAGTATTTT; CDR3aa: CSASVGLATDTQYF
d_gene: TRBD2; v_gene: TRBV10-3; abundance: -; j_gene: TRBJ2-3; CDR3nt: TGTGCCTCTACTAGCGGGAGACTATCGAACACAGATACGCAGTATTTT; CDR3aa: CASTSGRLSNTDTQYF
d_gene: -; v_gene: TRBV6-1; abundance: few; j_gene: TRBJ1-2; CDR3nt: TGTGCCAGCAGTGGCACAGGGTCCCCGCTGTATGGCTACACCTTC; CDR3aa: CASSGTGSPLYGYTF
d_gene: -; v_gene: TRBV3-1; abundance: few; j_gene: TRBJ1-2; CDR3nt: TGTGCCAGCAGCCAAGGTGGTGGGATTGGTGGCTACACCTTC; CDR3aa: CASSQGGGIGGYTF
d_gene: -; v_gene: TRBV2; abundance: -; j_gene: TRBJ1-3; CDR3nt: TGTGCCAGCAGTGCCCCCCGGGACACTGGAAACACCATATATTTT; CDR3aa: CASSAPRDTGNTIYF
d_gene: -; v_gene: TRBV7-2; abundance: many; j_gene: TRBJ2-2; CDR3nt: TGTGCCAGCAGCTTCCTAGCGACTTCCGGGGAGCTGTTTTTT; CDR3aa: CASSFLATSGELFF
d_gene: TRBD1; v_gene: TRBV7-7; abundance: few; j_gene: TRBJ2-5; CDR3nt: TGTGCTAGCAGCCTGAACAGGGGGCAAGAGACCCAGTACTTC; CDR3aa: CASSLNRGQETQYF
d_gene: -; v_gene: TRBV29-1; abundance: -; j_gene: TRBJ2-2; CDR3nt: TGCAGCGCTACTAGGGGCCCGAACACCGGGGAGCTGTTTTTT; CDR3aa: CSATRGPNTGELFF
d_gene: -; v_gene: TRBV6-1; abundance: many; j_gene: TRBJ2-5; CDR3nt: TGTGCCAGCAGTCCCTGGGTAGGAGAGACCCAGTACTTC; CDR3aa: CASSPWVGETQYF
d_gene: TRBD2; v_gene: TRBV20-1; abundance: few; j_gene: TRBJ2-1; CDR3nt: TGCAGTGCTAAAAAGCGGGAGGGTTCCTACAATGAGCAGTTCTTC; CDR3aa: CSAKKREGSYNEQFF
d_gene: -; v_gene: TRBV7-6; abundance: few; j_gene: TRBJ2-5; CDR3nt: TGTGCCAGCAGTTCTCGGCAGGGTTTCCAAGAGACCCAGTACTTC; CDR3aa: CASSSRQGFQETQYF
d_gene: -; v_gene: TRBV7-3; abundance: -; j_gene: TRBJ1-2; CDR3nt: TGTGCCAGCAGCTTAATGGGTGACAGCCCCTATGGCTACACCTTC; CDR3aa: CASSLMGDSPYGYTF
d_gene: -; v_gene: TRBV2; abundance: few; j_gene: TRBJ2-1; CDR3nt: TGTGCCAGCAACGGTCGCTCCTACAATGAGCAGTTCTTC; CDR3aa: CASNGRSYNEQFF
d_gene: TRBD1; v_gene: TRBV27; abundance: few; j_gene: TRBJ1-4; CDR3nt: TGTGCCAGCAGTACTCGGACAGGTCCCGGTGAAAAACTGTTTTTT; CDR3aa: CASSTRTGPGEKLFF
d_gene: -; v_gene: TRBV20-1; abundance: -; j_gene: TRBJ2-7; CDR3nt: TGCAGTGCTAGGACAGGCCACGAGCAGTACTTC; CDR3aa: CSARTGHEQYF
d_gene: -; v_gene: TRBV5-6; abundance: -; j_gene: TRBJ2-4; CDR3nt: TGTGCCAGCAGCTTGAGTACCCCCACTAATAAAAACATTCAGTACTTC; CDR3aa: CASSLSTPTNKNIQYF
d_gene: TRBD2; v_gene: TRBV7-2; abundance: -; j_gene: TRBJ2-7; CDR3nt: TGTGCCAGCAGCCTGAGACTAGCGGGAGGTTTCGAGCAGTACTTC; CDR3aa: CASSLRLAGGFEQYF